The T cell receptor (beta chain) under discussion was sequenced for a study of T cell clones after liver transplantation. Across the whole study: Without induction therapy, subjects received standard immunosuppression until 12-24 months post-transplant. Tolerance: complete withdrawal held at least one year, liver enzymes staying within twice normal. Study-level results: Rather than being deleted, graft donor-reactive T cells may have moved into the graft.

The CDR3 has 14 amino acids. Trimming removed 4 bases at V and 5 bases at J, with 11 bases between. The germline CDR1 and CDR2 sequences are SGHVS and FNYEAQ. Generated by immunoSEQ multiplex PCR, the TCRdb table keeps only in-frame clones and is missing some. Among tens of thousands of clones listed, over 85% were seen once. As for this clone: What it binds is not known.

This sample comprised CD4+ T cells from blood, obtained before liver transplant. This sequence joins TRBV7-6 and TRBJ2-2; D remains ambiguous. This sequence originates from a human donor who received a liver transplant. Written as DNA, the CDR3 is TGTGCCAGCAGCTACTTGGACGGAACCGGGGAGCTGTTTTTT. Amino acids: CASSYLDGTGELFF.